The clone carrying this T cell receptor beta chain was detected ten times or more. Its antigen is as yet unknown. Unique molecular identifiers tagged the TCRbeta library. TCRdb independently ran MiXCR on the PCR reads; one entry per CDR3 protein. The sample contains 240,000 or so distinct CDR3 sequences, roughly 8.2% of which appear only once. This specimen belongs to a study of T-cell reconstitution after alpha-beta-depleted transplantation in children. General study findings and limits: Expanded clones from the graft, numbering several hundred, reportedly supplied alpha-beta T cells about two months after transplant.

CDR1 and CDR2 from the germline V gene are PRHDT and FYEKMQ (reference sequence). The V end lost 1 base, the J end lost 0 bases, and 14 bases lay between the germline ends. The length of the CDR3 is 17 residues. The sample consisted of PBMCs, mostly from graft donor cells, taken 180 days after TCRalphabeta/CD19-depleted stem cell transplant. This chain joins TRBV13 and TRBJ2-3, with a weak D call TRBD2 (5 bases). The clonotype originates from a male patient younger than 18 who had a stem cell transplant for acute lymphoblastic leukemia, so the T cells may come from the graft donor. CDR3 protein: CASSLAPSGPSTDTQYF. The CDR3 DNA is TGTGCCAGCAGCTTAGCCCCCAGCGGACCTAGCACAGATACGCAGTATTTT.